This T cell receptor beta chain was captured in a study of CD8 T cells in Susac syndrome (dated by TCRdb to the late 2010s). In terms of the full investigation: Among the Susac syndrome patients who were sequenced, clinically active disease was present in six and clinical remission was observed in fewer than 10. At blood withdrawal, Susac syndrome patients were therapy-naive, treated with corticosteroids (with IVIg additionally given to some), or treated with IVIg alone. The study used repertoire sequencing to test whether antigen drove CD8+ T cell activation and differentiation in Susac syndrome. What the research found in general, with its limitations: The CD4+ T cell repertoire of patients with Susac syndrome showed no detectable clonal expansion. The number of individuals in the TCR sequencing and HLA analysis was recognized as being relatively small.

As to this clonotype: No antigen is known for it. No base quality values were provided; no much bigger clone lies one nucleotide off.

Peripheral blood CD8+ and CD4+ T cells from healthy donors, Susac syndrome patients and multiple sclerosis patients were profiled by high-throughput TCR beta sequencing. The Susac syndrome patients fulfilled recently defined diagnostic criteria for definite or probable disease. Bulk CD8+ and CD4+ T cells were purified by magnetic negative isolation, whereas CD8+ TEMRA cells were enriched by FACS. Blood was collected in EDTA tubes and processed within 24 hours, with PBMCs isolated through density gradient centrifugation. PBMCs intended for TCR sequencing were cryopreserved in liquid nitrogen and were subsequently thawed in a 37 degrees C water bath. The sorted or isolated CD4+, CD8+ and CD8+ TEMRA cells had a purity of 90% or higher. RNA was extracted using the RNeasy kit, and about 0.5 to 1 ug of the RNA was reverse transcribed with random hexamers. The immunoSEQ multiplex PCR assay, covering 54 Vbeta and 13 Jbeta segments, was used to amplify TCR beta CDR3 regions. Bias from PCR amplification was corrected by using a synthetic template baseline for primer optimization and for computational correction. The paper's processing steps were these. Reads were assigned to V, D and J genes according to IMGT and analyzed in immunoSEQ Analyzer, with only productive sequences retained. To calculate clonality, Shannon entropy was normalized by log2 of the number of productive unique sequences and then subtracted from one. For each patient and control, public and private clones were evaluated among the 100 most prevalent clones. Clones were defined as Susac-specific if absent from the healthy and MS cohorts, from approximately 1,100 published viral clones and from other ImmuneACCESS disease sequences. TCRdb cleaned the public reads at Q25 with fastp, built clones with MiXCR and kept in-frame beta chains. One record per CDR3 amino acid sequence lists the most common genes and DNA. These V and J calls derive from TCRdb rather than the authors' analysis. The sample data list 55,000 to 75,000 distinct CDR3 sequences, and 85% to 95% of these were observed just once. Less than 0.19% of the sample is taken by the ten largest.

Sequences MGHRA (CDR1) and YSYEKL (CDR2) are obtained from the germline V gene. Trimming at the junction amounts to 1 base on V and 10 bases on J, and the germline ends lie 13 bases apart. From the cysteine through the phenylalanine, the CDR3 covers 13 amino acids. CDR3 DNA only is kept here, 39 bases in frame from base 1. This clonotype was obtained from a human donor with Susac syndrome. Sequencing input: CD4+ T cells from PBMCs. The chain links TRBV4-1 with TRBJ2-5, with an unclear D gene assignment. The sequence in DNA is TGCGCCAGCAGCCAAGGCAGTCTTACAGTCCAGTACTTC. This yields the protein CASSQGSLTVQYF.